The next 14 T cell receptor beta chains were all read from a single sample in a study of T cell responses to AZD1222 COVID-19 vaccine. Some clones are missing from TCRdb's copy, which holds only in-frame ones; the method was immunoSEQ multiplex PCR. The sample lists some 120,000 clones, 88% seen once, with roughly a sixth in the top ten. The specimen was peripheral blood, collected on day 0 of MenACWY control vaccination. The receptors come from an adult in good health.

The chain recombines TRBV11-2 with TRBJ1-6, with unresolved D. Trimming cost V 4 bases and J 12 bases, with 19 bases left between them. The length of the CDR3 is 15 residues. From germline, CDR1 is SGHAT and CDR2 FQNNGV. DNA of the CDR3: TGTGCCAGCAGCTCTCCGGGAGTTTTGGGATTACCCCTCCACTTT. Its protein product is CASSSPGVLGLPLHF.

The V and J genes are TRBV2 and TRBJ2-1; a weak D match, TRBD2 (5 bases). The germline gives CDR1 SNHLY, CDR2 FYNNEI. Trimming cost V 1 base and J 9 bases, with 10 bases left between them. There are 13 residues in the CDR3. The CDR3 DNA is TGTGCCAGCAGTGAAGGATTAGAGGGTGAGCAGTTCTTC. Translated, it gives CASSEGLEGEQFF.

The CDR3 DNA reads as TGTGCCAGCAGTGGAGCCAGGAGGCACACCATATATTTT. It is translated as CASSGARRHTIYF. The genes are TRBV2 and TRBJ1-3; no clear D. Germline loops: CDR1 SNHLY, CDR2 FYNNEI. The germline V and J ends were trimmed by 4 bases and 8 bases, with 12 bases remaining between them. The length of the CDR3 is 13 residues.

The chain carries TRBV6-6 and TRBJ1-2; a weak D match, TRBD1 (5 bases). Trimming shortened V by 0 bases and J by 3 bases, and 14 bases separated the two germline ends. The CDR3 extends over 16 amino acids. Germline CDR1 is MNHNY and CDR2 is SVGAGI (reference sequence). In DNA form, the CDR3 reads TGTGCCAGCAGTTACTCGTATAGGGGCGCGGACTATGGCTACACCTTC. This translates into CASSYSYRGADYGYTF.

The rearrangement links TRBV5-1 to TRBJ2-7; D is unresolved. Trimming removed 0 bases from V and 7 bases from J, with 11 bases in between. CDR1 is SGHRS, CDR2 YFSETQ, per germline. This CDR3 has 13 amino acids. This CDR3 is CASSLVPSWEQYF. The DNA for the CDR3 is TGCGCCAGCAGCTTGGTTCCTAGTTGGGAGCAGTACTTC.

This clone was seen more than once but under ten times. The CDR3 bases are TGTGCCACCAGTGATCCGACAGGGGGCAATCAGCCCCAGCATTTT. Its translation: CATSDPTGGNQPQHF. V usage is TRBV24-1 and J usage is TRBJ1-5; TRBD1 agrees at 8 bases. Unmatched junction bases numbered 2, after V lost 3 bases and J lost 2 bases. The germline gives CDR1 KGHDR, CDR2 SFDVKD. The CDR3 spans 15 residues.

CDR3 sequence reads: CATQIEGEREQYF. The DNA for the CDR3 is TGTGCCACCCAGATCGAGGGAGAAAGGGAGCAGTACTTC. This chain joins TRBV24-1 and TRBJ2-7; weak D call: TRBD2 (5 bases). Germline CDR1 KGHDR, CDR2 SFDVKD. Trimming cost V 9 bases and J 7 bases, with 18 bases left between them. The CDR3 length is 13 residues.

This rearrangement joins TRBV15 to TRBJ1-1; D gene unclear. The CDR3 sequence is 13 residues long. Trimming removed 1 base at V and 1 base at J, with 4 bases between. Germline V gene sequence: CDR1 LNHNV, CDR2 YYDKDF (reference sequence). CDR3: CATSRVWNTEAFF. The CDR3 nucleotides are TGTGCCACCAGCAGAGTATGGAACACTGAAGCTTTCTTT.

The sample holds a few counts of this clone. This chain connects TRBV5-6 to TRBJ2-5, with D maybe TRBD1 (5 bases). The CDR3 contains 15 residues. The V end lost 1 base, the J end lost 2 bases, and 12 bases lay between the germline ends. Germline CDR1 reads SGHDT; CDR2 reads YYEEEE. CDR3 in amino acids: CASSLIPKGQETQYF. The CDR3, as DNA: TGTGCCAGCAGCTTGATCCCCAAGGGGCAAGAGACCCAGTACTTC. The full variable domain, completed using reference TRBV5-6 and TRBJ2-5, is DAGVTQSPTHLIKTRGQQVTLRCSPKSGHDTVSWYQQALGQGPQFIFQYYEEEERQRGNFPDRFSGHQFPNYSSELNVNALLLGDSALYLCASSLIPKGQETQYFGPGTRLLVL.

This chain links TRBV27 with TRBJ2-7; perhaps TRBD1 as D (5 bases). The CDR3 is made up of 13 amino acids. Germline-derived CDR1 and CDR2 are MNHEY and SMNVEV (reference sequence). V was clipped by 3 bases and J by 0 bases, with 6 bases between them. The CDR3: CASSFDSSYEQYF. Here the CDR3 DNA reads TGTGCCAGCAGTTTCGACAGCTCCTACGAGCAGTACTTC.

This clone was detected only once. The chain is built from TRBV9 and TRBJ2-4; D unresolved. Trimming removed 0 bases at V and 3 bases at J, with 10 bases between. The CDR3 totals 15 residues. CDR1 SGDLS and CDR2 YYNGEE come from the germline V gene. The CDR3 region has the DNA TGTGCCAGCAGCGTAGGGGGTCAGAGCAAAAACATTCAGTACTTC. It yields the protein CASSVGGQSKNIQYF.

The genes are TRBV28 and TRBJ1-2; no clear D. V dropped 3 bases and J dropped 0 bases, with 11 bases sitting between them. The CDR3 runs to 15 residues. Germline CDR1 and CDR2: MDHEN and SYDVKM. CDR3 coding DNA: TGTGCCAGCAGTTTTTCCCCGGGCGCTAACTATGGCTACACCTTC. Encoded protein: CASSFSPGANYGYTF.

This clone was observed at least ten times. The rearrangement joins TRBV28 to TRBJ2-1; D call uncertain. Germline-derived CDR1 and CDR2 are MDHEN and SYDVKM. The CDR3 runs 13 residues. Trimming stripped 6 bases from V and 8 bases from J, with 14 bases between. Here the CDR3 DNA reads TGTGCCAGCAGGAGGACCCCTATAGATGAGCAGTTCTTC. Amino acids: CASRRTPIDEQFF. The whole variable domain, filled in from reference TRBV28 and TRBJ2-1, reads DVKVTQSSRYLVKRTGEKVFLECVQDMDHENMFWYRQDPGLGLRLIYFSYDVKMKEKGDIPEGYSVSREKKERFSLILESASTNQTSMYLCASRRTPIDEQFFGPGTRLTVL.

J is TRBJ2-7 and V is TRBV14; tentative D call: TRBD2 (7 bases). Germline CDR1 is SGHDN and CDR2 is FVKESK. The CDR3 runs to 13 residues. V lost 1 base, J lost 6 bases, and 10 bases lay in between. CDR3 bases: TGTGCCAGCAGCCAAGCTAGGGGGGGCGAGCAGTACTTC. Protein: CASSQARGGEQYF.